These 22 T cell receptor beta chains came from one sample sequenced in a study of blood T cell repertoires in COVID-19. Method: immunoSEQ multiplex PCR; TCRdb's copy keeps in-frame clones and lacks some. This sample has approximately 210,000 clones, with 70% to 90% found just once. The specimen was peripheral blood. The receptors shown here come from a man aged 45-65 years with COVID-19, enrolled during active disease.

The rearrangement joins TRBV9 to TRBJ1-2; D remains ambiguous. The CDR3 loop spans 10 amino acids. The V end was cut by 7 bases, the J end by 6 bases, with 7 bases between. The germline V gene has CDR1 SGDLS and CDR2 YYNGEE. CDR3: CASGSNGYTF. The DNA of the CDR3 is TGTGCCAGCGGCAGTAATGGCTACACCTTC.

The chain employs TRBV4-2 and TRBJ2-1, with 9 bases lining up with TRBD2. Trimming removed 0 bases from V and 9 bases from J; junction bases left unmatched: 6. This CDR3 spans 15 amino acids. From germline, CDR1 is LGHNA and CDR2 YNFKEQ. As DNA, the CDR3 is TGTGCCAGCAGCCAAGAGGCTAGCGGGATGGGTGAGCAGTTCTTC. It codes for CASSQEASGMGEQFF.

The chain links TRBV5-1 to TRBJ2-5; D is unresolved. The CDR3 is 14 residues long. CDR1 and CDR2 from the germline V gene are SGHRS and YFSETQ. V gave up 1 base and J gave up 1 base, with 8 bases separating them. The CDR3 sequence: CASSLWAAQETQYF. The CDR3 nucleotides are TGCGCCAGCAGCTTGTGGGCAGCCCAAGAGACCCAGTACTTC.

The V and J genes are TRBV5-1 and TRBJ2-5, with D perhaps TRBD1 (6 bases). Germline V gene sequence: CDR1 SGHRS, CDR2 YFSETQ. Deletions cut 0 bases from V and 5 bases from J, with 17 bases between. The CDR3 contains 16 residues. This chain's CDR3 is CASSLAVGTSWETQYF. The DNA for the CDR3 is TGCGCCAGCAGCTTGGCTGTCGGGACAAGCTGGGAGACCCAGTACTTC.

The chain couples TRBV6-2 or TRBV6-3 to TRBJ2-3; D gene unclear. The V and J ends lost 0 bases and 2 bases respectively, with 6 bases between them. CDR1 is MNHEY and CDR2 is SVGEGT in the germline V gene. The CDR3 is made up of 14 amino acids. The CDR3 nucleotides are TGTGCCAGCAGTTACTCTACTACCACAGATACGCAGTATTTT. This codes for CASSYSTTTDTQYF.

The chain combines TRBV6-4 with TRBJ1-5; D might be TRBD1 (6 bases). This CDR3 spans 13 amino acids. Germline V lookup: CDR1 MRHNA, CDR2 SNTAGT. V was trimmed by 6 bases and J by 5 bases, leaving 11 bases between them. CDR3 region: CASSWDTHQPQHF. For the CDR3, the DNA is TGTGCCAGCAGCTGGGACACCCATCAGCCCCAGCATTTT.

The rearrangement links TRBV6-2 or TRBV6-3 to TRBJ1-5; D is undetermined. Trimming left V 4 bases short and J 7 bases short, with 5 bases between. Germline V gene lookup returns CDR1 MNHEY and CDR2 SVGEGT. This CDR3 is built from 11 residues. CDR3 in DNA: TGTGCCAGCAGTTCGGGGCAGCCCCAGCATTTT. It codes for CASSSGQPQHF.

The chain links TRBV27 to TRBJ1-5; 9 positions agree with TRBD1. The ends lost 6 bases at V and 5 bases at J; junction bases unmatched: 2. The CDR3 has 13 residues. Germline V gene lookup returns CDR1 MNHEY and CDR2 SMNVEV (reference sequence). As DNA, the CDR3 is TGTGCCAGCAGGAGGACAGGGGATCAGCCCCAGCATTTT. The encoded protein is CASRRTGDQPQHF.

A single count supports this clone. This rearrangement joins TRBV27 to TRBJ2-1; 8 bases map to TRBD1. J was trimmed by 8 bases and V by 6 bases; bases with no gene match: 12. The germline gives CDR1 MNHEY, CDR2 SMNVEV (reference sequence). This CDR3 has 15 residues. CDR3 DNA: TGTGCCAGCAGAAAATCAGGGGGCCGGGGTGATGAGCAGTTCTTC. Translated, it gives CASRKSGGRGDEQFF.

The J gene is TRBJ1-1, the V gene TRBV7-2; TRBD1 agrees at 8 bases. CDR1 is SGHTA and CDR2 is FQGNSA in the germline V gene. The CDR3 is 15 residues long. V was pared by 5 bases and J by 0 bases, with 5 bases of the junction left unmatched. CDR3 in DNA: TGTGCCAGCAGCGGACAGGGAGGGCTGAACACTGAAGCTTTCTTT. Protein product: CASSGQGGLNTEAFF. The full variable domain, with the rest looked up from reference TRBV7-2 and TRBJ1-1, is GAGVSQSPSNKVTEKGKDVELRCDPISGHTALYWYRQSLGQGLEFLIYFQGNSAPDKSGLPSDRFSAERTGGSVSTLTIQRTQQEDSAVYLCASSGQGGLNTEAFFGQGTRLTVV.

The chain uses TRBV6-5 and TRBJ2-7; TRBD2 is a possible D gene (5 bases). The CDR3 is 16 amino acids. Trimming took off 0 bases at V and 0 bases at J, with 12 bases between the two ends. The germline CDR1 and CDR2 sequences are MNHEY and SVGAGI. This CDR3 reads CASSYSNPDFSYEQYF. In DNA, the CDR3 is TGTGCCAGCAGTTACTCGAATCCGGACTTCTCCTACGAGCAGTACTTC.

The genes are TRBV15 and TRBJ1-5; 8 bases align to TRBD1. V lost 5 bases, J lost 0 bases, and 9 bases stayed unmatched. This CDR3 spans 17 amino acids. Per germline, CDR1 LNHNV and CDR2 YYDKDF (reference sequence). The CDR3 DNA follows: TGTGCCACCAGCCCCGGGACAGGATCTTATAGCAATCAGCCCCAGCATTTT. Its protein is CATSPGTGSYSNQPQHF.

This clone occurred a few times. CDR3 protein: CASSLTGVDEKLFF. The DNA for the CDR3 is TGCGCCAGCAGCTTGACAGGGGTGGACGAAAAACTGTTTTTT. The chain recombines TRBV5-1 with TRBJ1-4; 7 nucleotides line up with TRBD1. The CDR3 covers 14 residues. The V gene end was trimmed by 1 base and the J gene end by 8 bases; junction bases not matched to a gene: 5. In germline, CDR1 is SGHRS, CDR2 YFSETQ.

The chain is built from TRBV5-1 and TRBJ2-2; D not certain. Deletions cut 3 bases from V and 7 bases from J, with 7 bases between. There are 12 residues in the CDR3. CDR1 and CDR2 from the germline V gene are SGHRS and YFSETQ. In DNA form, the CDR3 reads TGCGCCAGCAGCTCGACTCGCGGGGAGCTGTTTTTT. Translated, it gives CASSSTRGELFF.

This chain connects TRBV5-5 to TRBJ2-7; TRBD2 aligns across 13 bases. CDR3 length: 14 amino acids. The V segment lost 7 bases and the J segment 0 bases; nucleotides outside the gene matches: 1. Germline V CDR1 and CDR2: SGHKS, YYEKEE (reference sequence). The CDR3 nucleotides are TGTGCCAGCGGACTAGCGGGGGACTCCTACGAGCAGTACTTC. Translated: CASGLAGDSYEQYF.

This chain links TRBV18 with TRBJ1-2, with 9 nucleotides matching TRBD1. The V gene's germline CDR1 is KGHSH and CDR2 LQKENI. The CDR3 totals 18 residues. V trimming: 3 bases; J trimming: 7 bases; junction bases outside the gene matches: 18. CDR3 bases: TGTGCCAGCTCACCGACCCCTCTGTCGACAGGGGGTGATTTTGGCTACACCTTC. Its translation: CASSPTPLSTGGDFGYTF.

This clone appeared once. This chain joins TRBV5-4 and TRBJ2-1; D unresolved. Germline lookup yields CDR1 SGHNT and CDR2 YYREEE (reference sequence). V lost 0 bases and J lost 3, with 7 bases in between. CDR3 length equals 14 residues. This CDR3 is CASSLEQLYNEQFF. The CDR3 region has the DNA TGTGCCAGCAGCTTGGAACAGCTCTACAATGAGCAGTTCTTC. The entire variable domain, with the rest obtained from reference TRBV5-4 and TRBJ2-1, is as follows: ETGVTQSPTHLIKTRGQQVTLRCSSQSGHNTVSWYQQALGQGPQFIFQYYREEENGRGNFPPRFSGLQFPNYSSELNVNALELDDSALYLCASSLEQLYNEQFFGPGTRLTVL.

The V gene is TRBV18, the J gene TRBJ1-5; 11 bases match TRBD1. Looked up from germline, CDR1 is KGHSH and CDR2 is LQKENI. The CDR3 covers 16 residues. Trimming at V came to 5 bases and at J to 3 bases, leaving 6 bases not matched to a gene. The CDR3 nucleotides are TGTGCCAGCTCAGCAGGACAGGGGGCTATCAATCAGCCCCAGCATTTT. Residues: CASSAGQGAINQPQHF. Looking up the rest from reference TRBV18 and TRBJ1-5 gives the full variable domain: NAGVMQNPRHLVRRRGQEARLRCSPMKGHSHVYWYRQLPEEGLKFMVYLQKENIIDESGMPKERFSAEFPKEGPSILRIQQVVRGDSAAYFCASSAGQGAINQPQHFGDGTRLSIL.

This clone was recorded only once. The chain recombines TRBV5-6 with TRBJ1-5; possibly TRBD1 for D (5 bases). V shed 3 bases and J shed 3 bases, with 13 bases lying between them. The length of the CDR3 is 15 residues. Germline V gene sequence: CDR1 SGHDT, CDR2 YYEEEE. The chain's CDR3 is CASSYQGSSNQPQHF. The DNA of the CDR3 is TGTGCCAGCAGCTATCAGGGTAGTTCCAATCAGCCCCAGCATTTT. Variable domain in full (rest from reference TRBV5-6 and TRBJ1-5): DAGVTQSPTHLIKTRGQQVTLRCSPKSGHDTVSWYQQALGQGPQFIFQYYEEEERQRGNFPDRFSGHQFPNYSSELNVNALLLGDSALYLCASSYQGSSNQPQHFGDGTRLSIL.

The chain recombines TRBV3-1 (or the pseudogene TRBV3-2) with TRBJ2-1, with 8 bases matching TRBD2. CDR3 length: 17 residues. Germline V CDR1 and CDR2: LGHDT, YNNKEL (reference sequence). V lost 2 bases and J lost 4; bases outside the gene matches: 10. Here the CDR3 reads CASSQKISGLEYNEQFF. CDR3 coding DNA: TGTGCCAGCAGCCAAAAAATCTCGGGACTAGAATACAATGAGCAGTTCTTC.

The V call is TRBV27, the J call TRBJ1-2; D may be TRBD1 (6 bases). The ends were cut back, 5 bases at V and 8 bases at J, with 18 bases in the middle. The germline CDR1 and CDR2 sequences are MNHEY and SMNVEV (reference sequence). CDR3 length: 14 amino acids. CDR3 nucleotides: TGTGCCAGCAGTCCCCGGTGGGGGCTGGAGGGCTACACCTTC. Encoded protein: CASSPRWGLEGYTF.

The genes are TRBV14 and TRBJ2-7, with D tentatively TRBD2 (6 bases). CDR1 and CDR2 from the germline V gene are SGHDN and FVKESK. V gave up 2 bases and J gave up 6 bases, with 11 bases separating them. The CDR3 sequence is 13 residues long. The DNA of the CDR3 is TGTGCCAGCAGCCAACAGGAGGGAACCGAGCAGTACTTC. Translating gives CASSQQEGTEQYF.